The T cell receptor beta chain under discussion was sequenced for a study of T cell responses to AZD1222 COVID-19 vaccine. In the study overall: Recipients boosted at about 4 weeks or about 12 weeks are pooled. Study results and limitations: Two doses of AZD1222 preceded a rise in Spike-specific TCR breadth and depth. It should be noted that donors were predominantly white British and more often female, and clonal diversity was possibly underestimated.

Per the germline V gene, CDR1 is KGHDR and CDR2 is SFDVKD. Trimming left V 5 bases short and J 10 bases short, with 8 bases between. The CDR3 contains 12 residues. Some clones are missing from TCRdb's copy, which holds only in-frame ones; the method was immunoSEQ multiplex PCR. The top ten hold more than 0.8% of the sample, which has some 170,000 clones, around 92% seen once. With regard to this clone: The antigen is not known.

The specimen comprised peripheral blood, sampled on day 0 of AZD1222 vaccination. V is TRBV24-1 and J is TRBJ2-6; unclear D gene. The TCR sequence derives from an adult in good health. CDR3 DNA: TGTGCCACCAGTGGGCAAGGGAACGTCCTGACTTTC. Encoded protein: CATSGQGNVLTF.